These 20 T cell receptor beta chains originate from one sample sequenced in a study of spatial heterogeneity in lung cancer. Study conclusions and caveats: Tumor mutation counts were tracked by expanded intratumoral alpha and beta TCR counts.

Noted time point: sample taken at primary tumor resection. TCRdb analysed the 5' RACE reads with MiXCR anew, one entry per CDR3 protein. The sample has 1,000 to 1,500 distinct CDR3 sequences; over 9.5% are singletons. These TCRs' antigens remain unknown. The specimen comprised lung tumor tissue, sampled at surgery. The receptors here all came from a male donor with early-stage non-small cell lung cancer.

The chain carries TRBV18 and TRBJ2-3; D is uncertain. V shed 6 bases and J shed 1 base, with 8 bases lying between them. The germline V gene has CDR1 KGHSH and CDR2 LQKENI. The CDR3 totals 13 residues. CDR3 nucleotides: TGTGCCAGCTCTGCGGCGGGCACAGATACGCAGTATTTT. Amino acids: CASSAAGTDTQYF.

By proportion, this clonotype is large. In DNA, the CDR3 is TGCGCCAGCAGTCAATTCTGGGGGAGGGCCACGAAGACCCAGTACTTC. It is translated as CASSQFWGRATKTQYF. The rearrangement joins TRBV23-1 to TRBJ2-5; 7 bases are a match to TRBD2. TRBV23-1 is an ORF, with its function uncertain. Trimming took 1 base from V and 6 from J; bases not matched to a gene: 11. There are 16 residues in the CDR3.

This clonotype was seen ten or more times. The chain carries TRBV7-9 and TRBJ2-1, with 12 bases lining up with TRBD2. V trimming: 4 bases; J trimming: 4 bases; junction bases outside the gene matches: 8. CDR3 length: 17 residues. Germline CDR1 reads SEHNR; CDR2 reads FQNEAQ (reference sequence). The CDR3 bases are TGTGCCAGCAGCTCCCCTCCCGGGACTAGCGGGTACAATGAGCAGTTCTTC. This sequence encodes CASSSPPGTSGYNEQFF. Using reference TRBV7-9 and TRBJ2-1 for the parts outside the CDR3, the full variable domain is DTGVSQNPRHKITKRGQNVTFRCDPISEHNRLYWYRQTLGQGPEFLTYFQNEAQLEKSRLLSDRFSAERPKGSFSTLEIQRTEQGDSAMYLCASSSPPGTSGYNEQFFGPGTRLTVL.

Judged by abundance, this clonotype is large. The gene calls are TRBV4-1 and TRBJ2-5; 7 bases are shared with TRBD1. Unmatched junction bases numbered 4, after V lost 6 bases and J lost 3 bases. This CDR3 region has 13 residues. Germline CDR1 is MGHRA and CDR2 is YSYEKL. The CDR3 region is CASSGTGEETQYF. The CDR3 DNA is TGCGCCAGCAGTGGAACAGGGGAAGAGACCCAGTACTTC.

This clonotype is deemed medium-sized. The chain links TRBV6-1 to TRBJ2-5; 8 bases map to TRBD2. J lost 5 bases, V lost 7 bases, and 9 bases had no gene match. The CDR3 sequence is 14 residues long. The germline gives CDR1 MNHNS, CDR2 SASEGT. The CDR3 loop reads CASTRGLEGETQYF. The DNA of the CDR3 is TGTGCCAGCACCCGGGGACTAGAGGGGGAGACCCAGTACTTC.

By share, this clonotype ranks as medium-sized. This chain uses TRBV12-3 or TRBV12-4 with TRBJ2-5; 11 bases fit TRBD2. This CDR3 is built from 13 residues. Losses at the gene ends were 6 bases for V and 5 bases for J; bases not matched to a gene: 2. CDR3 nucleotides: TGTGCCAGCAGACTAGCGGGAGTGGAGACCCAGTACTTC. It encodes CASRLAGVETQYF.

Relative to its sample, this clonotype is medium-sized. The CDR3 nucleotides read TGTGCCAGCAGTGACCACAGGGATAACACCGGGGAGCTGTTTTTT. It specifies CASSDHRDNTGELFF. The chain couples TRBV6-4 to TRBJ2-2; tentatively, D is TRBD1 (6 bases). CDR3 length: 15 residues. The germline V and J ends were trimmed by 2 bases and 2 bases, with 9 bases remaining between them. Looked up from germline, CDR1 is MRHNA and CDR2 is SNTAGT.

Sample share makes this clonotype large. This chain connects TRBV19 to TRBJ2-2; D not resolved. V gave up 5 bases and J gave up 0 bases, with 7 bases separating them. The germline V gene has CDR1 LNHDA and CDR2 SQIVND (reference sequence). The CDR3 is made up of 14 amino acids. The DNA for the CDR3 is TGTGCCAGTAGTCAGCAGCCGAACACCGGGGAGCTGTTTTTT. This gives the protein CASSQQPNTGELFF.

The CDR3 sequence is CASSRGGIQAKNIQYF. CDR3 in DNA: TGTGCCAGCTCTCGTGGGGGGATTCAAGCCAAAAACATTCAGTACTTC. V and J are TRBV12-3 or TRBV12-4 and TRBJ2-4, with D perhaps TRBD2 (6 bases). Deletions cut 8 bases from V and 0 bases from J, with 17 bases between. The CDR3 is 16 amino acids.

By sample fraction, this clonotype is medium-sized. The genes are TRBV2 and TRBJ2-2; D possibly corresponds to TRBD2 (6 bases). Trimming pared 6 bases from V and 0 bases from J, leaving 11 bases between. Per germline, CDR1 SNHLY and CDR2 FYNNEI. CDR3 size: 15 residues. In nucleotides, the CDR3 is TGTGCCAGCAGGATGGAGGGGACGAACACCGGGGAGCTGTTTTTT. Protein product: CASRMEGTNTGELFF.

This clonotype was seen a handful of times. The chain links TRBV6-5 to TRBJ1-2, with unresolved D. Germline assignment: CDR1 MNHEY and CDR2 SVGAGI. V was cut by 7 bases and J by 4 bases, with 7 bases left in between. There are 11 residues in the CDR3. CDR3 amino acids: CASKSVYGYTF. The CDR3 DNA follows: TGTGCCAGCAAAAGTGTCTATGGCTACACCTTC.

The chain combines TRBV5-1 with TRBJ1-4; D not certain. Germline-derived CDR1 and CDR2 are SGHRS and YFSETQ. The CDR3 loop spans 13 amino acids. V was pared by 5 bases and J by 0 bases, with 5 bases between. For the CDR3, the DNA is TGCGCCAGCAGAAAAGCAACTAATGAAAAACTGTTTTTT. It yields the protein CASRKATNEKLFF.

By share, this clonotype ranks as medium-sized. This chain connects TRBV7-8 to TRBJ1-3; TRBD1 agrees at 7 bases. Trimming took 3 bases from V and 0 from J; bases not matched to a gene: 5. Germline assignment: CDR1 SGHVS and CDR2 FQNEAQ. The CDR3 runs 16 residues. Here the CDR3 reads CASSLNRGDSGNTIYF. CDR3 DNA sequence: TGTGCCAGCAGCTTGAACAGGGGAGACTCTGGAAACACCATATATTTT. Based on the CDR3 plus reference TRBV7-8 and TRBJ1-3, the full variable domain is GAGVSQSPRYKVAKRGQDVALRCDPISGHVSLFWYQQALGQGPEFLTYFQNEAQLDKSGLPSDRFFAERPEGSVSTLKIQRTQQEDSAVYLCASSLNRGDSGNTIYFGEGSWLTVV.

This clonotype was recorded a few times. V is TRBV27 and J is TRBJ2-1, with a weak D call TRBD2 (7 bases). Germline V gene data show CDR1 as MNHEY and CDR2 as SMNVEV (reference sequence). V lost 1 base, J lost 7 bases, and 14 bases lay in between. There are 15 residues in the CDR3. The CDR3 loop reads CASSLLGGGKNEQFF. DNA for the CDR3: TGTGCCAGCAGTTTATTGGGAGGGGGGAAGAATGAGCAGTTCTTC.

By share, this clonotype ranks as large. J is TRBJ2-1 and V is TRBV20-1; 8 bases align to TRBD2. The trim removed 4 bases at V and 0 bases at J, leaving 5 bases unmatched. The length of the CDR3 is 15 residues. Germline CDR1 DFQATT, CDR2 SNEGSKA (reference sequence). The CDR3 bases are TGCAGTGCTAAATTAGCGGGAAGCTCCTACAATGAGCAGTTCTTC. Residues: CSAKLAGSSYNEQFF.

This clonotype is termed medium-sized (0.01 to 0.1%). This chain joins TRBV7-3 and TRBJ2-1, with 9 bases identical to TRBD2. Germline V gives CDR1 SGHTA, CDR2 FQGTGA. V shed 4 bases and J 4 bases; nucleotides not matched to a gene: 17. The CDR3 length is 19 residues. The CDR3 is CASSSRVGSGSREYNEQFF. The CDR3 coding sequence is TGTGCCAGCAGCTCCCGCGTGGGTAGCGGGAGTCGTGAGTACAATGAGCAGTTCTTC.

This clonotype is labeled large. V gene TRBV5-1 combines with J gene TRBJ2-3; TRBD1 agrees at 10 bases. V lost 4 bases and J lost 1; bases outside the gene matches: 6. Per the germline V gene, CDR1 is SGHRS and CDR2 is YFSETQ. CDR3 size: 16 residues. DNA for the CDR3: TGCGCCAGCAGCAGTGACAGGGGGCAAGGCACAGATACGCAGTATTTT. Amino acid sequence: CASSSDRGQGTDTQYF.

This clonotype is classed as medium-sized. The rearrangement uses TRBV11-2 and TRBJ2-1; TRBD2 aligns across 12 bases. CDR3 length equals 17 residues. J gave up 7 bases and V 5 bases, and 12 bases lay outside the gene matches. CDR1 and CDR2 from the germline V gene are SGHAT and FQNNGV. The CDR3 reads CASSLYSSGRALNEQFF. For the CDR3, the DNA is TGTGCCAGCAGCCTCTACTCTAGCGGGAGGGCCTTAAATGAGCAGTTCTTC.

This clonotype is classed as medium-sized. The genes are TRBV20-1 and TRBJ1-1; 9 nucleotides match TRBD1. V lost 1 base to trimming and J lost 4 bases; unmatched junction nucleotides: 7. The CDR3 extends over 15 amino acids. In germline, CDR1 is DFQATT, CDR2 SNEGSKA (reference sequence). This chain's CDR3 is CSARVRDREATEAFF. The CDR3 bases are TGCAGTGCTAGAGTACGGGACAGGGAGGCCACTGAAGCTTTCTTT.

The chain combines TRBV13 with TRBJ2-1; possibly TRBD1 for D (5 bases). The CDR3 is 13 residues long. Germline V gene lookup returns CDR1 PRHDT and CDR2 FYEKMQ (reference sequence). Written as DNA, the CDR3 is TGTGCTAGAAGCTTAGGACAACTCGATGAGCAGTTCTTC. Its protein product is CARSLGQLDEQFF. The full variable domain, rest sourced from reference TRBV13 and TRBJ2-1, is AAGVIQSPRHLIKEKRETATLKCYPIPRHDTVYWYQQGPGQDPQFLISFYEKMQSDKGSIPDRFSAQQFSDYHSELNMSSLELGDSALYFCARSLGQLDEQFFGPGTRLTVL.